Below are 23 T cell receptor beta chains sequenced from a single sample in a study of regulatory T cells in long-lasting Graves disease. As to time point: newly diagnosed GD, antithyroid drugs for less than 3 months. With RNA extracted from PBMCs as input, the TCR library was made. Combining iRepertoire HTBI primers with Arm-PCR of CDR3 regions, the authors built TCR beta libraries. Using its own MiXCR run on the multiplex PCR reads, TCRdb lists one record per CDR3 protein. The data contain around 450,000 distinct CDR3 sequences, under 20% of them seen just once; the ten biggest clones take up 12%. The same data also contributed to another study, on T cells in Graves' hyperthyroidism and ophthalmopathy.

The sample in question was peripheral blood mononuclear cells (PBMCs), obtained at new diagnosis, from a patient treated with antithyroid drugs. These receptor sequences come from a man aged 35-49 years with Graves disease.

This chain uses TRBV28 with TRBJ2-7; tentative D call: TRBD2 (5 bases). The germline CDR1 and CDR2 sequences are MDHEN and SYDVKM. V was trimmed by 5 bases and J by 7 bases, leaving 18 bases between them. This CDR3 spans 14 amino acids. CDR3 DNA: TGTGCCAGCAGTCGACCGGGATCCCTTAAAGAGCAGTACTTC. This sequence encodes CASSRPGSLKEQYF.

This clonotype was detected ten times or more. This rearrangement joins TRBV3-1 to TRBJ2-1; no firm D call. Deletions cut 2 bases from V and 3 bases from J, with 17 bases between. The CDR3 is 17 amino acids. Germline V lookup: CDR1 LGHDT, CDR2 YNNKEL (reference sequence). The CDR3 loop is CASSQSFQAAFYNEQFF. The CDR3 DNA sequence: TGTGCCAGCAGCCAAAGTTTTCAGGCCGCTTTCTACAATGAGCAGTTCTTC.

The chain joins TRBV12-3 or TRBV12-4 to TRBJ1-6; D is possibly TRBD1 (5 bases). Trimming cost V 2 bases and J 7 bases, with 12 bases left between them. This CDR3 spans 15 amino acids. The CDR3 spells CASSLFGRENSPLHF. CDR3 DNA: TGTGCCAGCAGTTTATTCGGCAGGGAGAATTCACCCCTCCACTTT.

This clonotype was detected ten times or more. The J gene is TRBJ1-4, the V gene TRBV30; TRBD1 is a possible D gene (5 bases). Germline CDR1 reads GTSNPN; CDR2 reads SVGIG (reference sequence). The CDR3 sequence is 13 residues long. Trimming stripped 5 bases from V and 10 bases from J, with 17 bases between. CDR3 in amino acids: CAWGTKAGGKLFF. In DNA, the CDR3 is TGTGCCTGGGGGACCAAGGCCGGCGGAAAACTGTTTTTT.

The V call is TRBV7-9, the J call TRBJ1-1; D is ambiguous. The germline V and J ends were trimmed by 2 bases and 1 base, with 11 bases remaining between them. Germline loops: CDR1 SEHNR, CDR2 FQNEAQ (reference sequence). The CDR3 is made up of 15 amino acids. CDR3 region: CASSLQTPANTEAFF. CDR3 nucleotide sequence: TGTGCCAGCAGCTTACAGACCCCGGCGAACACTGAAGCTTTCTTT.

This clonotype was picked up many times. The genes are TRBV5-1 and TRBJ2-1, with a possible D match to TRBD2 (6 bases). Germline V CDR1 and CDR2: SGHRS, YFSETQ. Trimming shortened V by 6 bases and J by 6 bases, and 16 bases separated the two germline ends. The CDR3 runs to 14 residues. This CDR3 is CASTESGTANEQFF. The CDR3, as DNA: TGCGCCAGCACCGAGTCCGGGACTGCCAATGAGCAGTTCTTC.

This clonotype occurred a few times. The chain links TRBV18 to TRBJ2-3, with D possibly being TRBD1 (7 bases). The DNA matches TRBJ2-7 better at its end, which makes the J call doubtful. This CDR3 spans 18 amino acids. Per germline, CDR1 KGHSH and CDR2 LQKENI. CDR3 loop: CASSPLGGNRGFTDTQYF. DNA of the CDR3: TGTGCCAGCTCACCACTGGGAGGCAACAGGGGTTTCACAGATACGCAGTACTTC.

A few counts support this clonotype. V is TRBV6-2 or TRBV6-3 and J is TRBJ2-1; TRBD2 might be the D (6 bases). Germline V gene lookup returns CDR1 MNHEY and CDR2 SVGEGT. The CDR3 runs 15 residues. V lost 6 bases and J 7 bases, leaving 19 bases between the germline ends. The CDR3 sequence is CASRIDGGGPNEQFF. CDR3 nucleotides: TGTGCCAGCAGGATAGATGGAGGAGGGCCGAATGAGCAGTTCTTC.

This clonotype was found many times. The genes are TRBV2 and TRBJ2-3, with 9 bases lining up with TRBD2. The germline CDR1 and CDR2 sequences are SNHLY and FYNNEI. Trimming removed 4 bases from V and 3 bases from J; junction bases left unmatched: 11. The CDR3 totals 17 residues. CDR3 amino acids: CASSAPLAGWSTDTQYF. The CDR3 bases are TGTGCCAGCAGTGCCCCACTAGCGGGTTGGAGTACAGATACGCAGTATTTT.

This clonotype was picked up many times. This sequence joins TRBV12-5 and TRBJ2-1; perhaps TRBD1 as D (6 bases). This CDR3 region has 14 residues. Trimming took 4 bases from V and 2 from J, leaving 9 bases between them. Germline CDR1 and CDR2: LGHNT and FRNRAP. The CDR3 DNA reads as TGTGCTAGTGGTTCCGGGACAACCTACAATGAGCAGTTCTTC. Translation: CASGSGTTYNEQFF.

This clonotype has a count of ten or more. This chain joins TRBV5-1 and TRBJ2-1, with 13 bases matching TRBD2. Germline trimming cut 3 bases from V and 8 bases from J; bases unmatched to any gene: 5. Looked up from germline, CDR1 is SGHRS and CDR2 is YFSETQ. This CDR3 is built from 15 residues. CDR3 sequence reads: CASSWTSGRGYEQFF. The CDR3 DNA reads TGCGCCAGCAGCTGGACTAGCGGGAGAGGGTATGAGCAGTTCTTC.

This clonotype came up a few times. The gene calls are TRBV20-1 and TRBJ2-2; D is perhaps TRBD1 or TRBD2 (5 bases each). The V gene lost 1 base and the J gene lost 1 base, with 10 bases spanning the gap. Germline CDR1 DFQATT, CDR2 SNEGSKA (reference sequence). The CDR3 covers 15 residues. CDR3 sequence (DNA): TGCAGTGCTAGAGGGGACCTAAAGAACACCGGGGAGCTGTTTTTT. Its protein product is CSARGDLKNTGELFF.

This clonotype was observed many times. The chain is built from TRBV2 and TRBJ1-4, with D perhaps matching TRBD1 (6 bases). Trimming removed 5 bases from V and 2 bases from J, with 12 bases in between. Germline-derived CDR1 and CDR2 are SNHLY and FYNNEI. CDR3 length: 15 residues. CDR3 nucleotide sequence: TGTGCCAGCAGTATGATCCAGGGGACTAATGAAAAACTGTTTTTT. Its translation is CASSMIQGTNEKLFF.

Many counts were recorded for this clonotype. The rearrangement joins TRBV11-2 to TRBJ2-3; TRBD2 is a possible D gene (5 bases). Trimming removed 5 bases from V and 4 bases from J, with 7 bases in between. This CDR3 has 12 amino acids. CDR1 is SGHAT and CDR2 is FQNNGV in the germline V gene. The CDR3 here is CASSRRSDTQYF. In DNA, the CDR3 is TGTGCCAGCAGCCGGAGGTCAGATACGCAGTATTTT.

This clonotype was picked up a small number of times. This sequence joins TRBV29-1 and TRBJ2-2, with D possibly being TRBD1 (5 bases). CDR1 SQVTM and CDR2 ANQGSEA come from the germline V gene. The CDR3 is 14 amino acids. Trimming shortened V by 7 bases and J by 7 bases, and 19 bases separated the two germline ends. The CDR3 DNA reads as TGCAGCGGGTCTCAGGTCGGGCAGGGCGGGGAGCTGTTTTTT. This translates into CSGSQVGQGGELFF.

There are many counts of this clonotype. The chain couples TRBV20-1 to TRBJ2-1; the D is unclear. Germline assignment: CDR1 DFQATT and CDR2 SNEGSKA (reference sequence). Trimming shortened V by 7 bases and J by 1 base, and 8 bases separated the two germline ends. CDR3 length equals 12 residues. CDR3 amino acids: CSDMGSYNEQFF. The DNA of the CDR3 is TGCAGTGACATGGGGTCCTACAATGAGCAGTTCTTC.

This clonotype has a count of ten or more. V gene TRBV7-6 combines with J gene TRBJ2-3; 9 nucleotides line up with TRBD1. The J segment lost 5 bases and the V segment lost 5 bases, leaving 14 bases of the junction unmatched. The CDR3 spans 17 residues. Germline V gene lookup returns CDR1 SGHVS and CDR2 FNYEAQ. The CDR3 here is CASSPLSGTGWGDTQYF. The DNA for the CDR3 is TGTGCCAGCAGCCCACTTTCCGGGACAGGGTGGGGAGATACGCAGTATTTT.

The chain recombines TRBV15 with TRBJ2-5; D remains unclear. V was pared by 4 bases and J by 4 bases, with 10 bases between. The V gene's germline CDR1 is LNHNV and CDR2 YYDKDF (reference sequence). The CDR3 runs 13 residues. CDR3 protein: CATSNGAGETQYF. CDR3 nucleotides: TGTGCCACCAGCAACGGAGCTGGAGAGACCCAGTACTTC.

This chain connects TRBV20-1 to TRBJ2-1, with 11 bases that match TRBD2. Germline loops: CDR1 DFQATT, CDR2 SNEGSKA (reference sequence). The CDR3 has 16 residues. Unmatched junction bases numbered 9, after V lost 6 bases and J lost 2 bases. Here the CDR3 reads CSARPKTSGTYNEQFF. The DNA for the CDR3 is TGCAGTGCCAGGCCCAAGACTAGCGGGACCTACAATGAGCAGTTCTTC.

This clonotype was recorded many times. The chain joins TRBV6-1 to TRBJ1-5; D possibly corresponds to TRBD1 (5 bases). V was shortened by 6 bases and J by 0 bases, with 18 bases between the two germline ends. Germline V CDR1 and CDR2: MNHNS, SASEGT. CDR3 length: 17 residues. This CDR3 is CASRPHLTDISNQPQHF. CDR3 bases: TGTGCCAGCAGACCACACCTGACAGATATTAGCAATCAGCCCCAGCATTTT.

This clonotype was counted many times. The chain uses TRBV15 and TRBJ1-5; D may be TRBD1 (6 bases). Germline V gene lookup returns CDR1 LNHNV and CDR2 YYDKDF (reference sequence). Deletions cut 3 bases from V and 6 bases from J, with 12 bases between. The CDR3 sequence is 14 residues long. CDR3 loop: CATSRGGGGQPQHF. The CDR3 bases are TGTGCCACCAGCAGGGGGGGGGGCGGTCAGCCCCAGCATTTT.

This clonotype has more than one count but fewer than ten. The CDR3 DNA reads as TGTGCCAGCAGACCCTCTGGGAGCACTGAAGCTTTCTTT. As protein: CASRPSGSTEAFF. This chain joins TRBV6-1 and TRBJ1-1, with D hard to call. The CDR3 is 13 residues long. CDR1 is MNHNS, CDR2 SASEGT, per germline. Between the trimmed V and J ends, which lost 6 bases and 4 bases, there was a span of 12 bases.

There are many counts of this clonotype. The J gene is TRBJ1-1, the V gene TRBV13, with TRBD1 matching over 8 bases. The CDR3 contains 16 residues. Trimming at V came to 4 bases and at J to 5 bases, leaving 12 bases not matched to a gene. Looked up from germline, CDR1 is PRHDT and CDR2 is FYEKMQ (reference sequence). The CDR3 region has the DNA TGTGCCAGCAGCTCCAACCCCAGGGGGCGCCTTACTGAAGCTTTCTTT. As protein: CASSSNPRGRLTEAFF.